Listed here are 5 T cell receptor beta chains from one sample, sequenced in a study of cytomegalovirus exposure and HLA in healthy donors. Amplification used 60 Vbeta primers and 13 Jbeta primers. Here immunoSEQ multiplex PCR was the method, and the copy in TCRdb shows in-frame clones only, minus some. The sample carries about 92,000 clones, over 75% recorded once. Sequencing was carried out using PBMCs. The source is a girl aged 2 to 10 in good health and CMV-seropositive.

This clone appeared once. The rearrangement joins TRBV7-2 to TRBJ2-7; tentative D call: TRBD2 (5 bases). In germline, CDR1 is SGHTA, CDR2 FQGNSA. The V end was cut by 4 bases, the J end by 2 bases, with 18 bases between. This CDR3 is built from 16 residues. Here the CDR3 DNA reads TGTGCCAGCAGCTCCGATCGCTCGGGGTATACCTACGAGCAGTACTTC. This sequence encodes CASSSDRSGYTYEQYF.

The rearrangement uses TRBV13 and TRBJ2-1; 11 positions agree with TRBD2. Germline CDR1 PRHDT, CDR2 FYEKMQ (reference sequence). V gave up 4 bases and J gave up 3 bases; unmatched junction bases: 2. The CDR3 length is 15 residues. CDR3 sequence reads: CASSSTSGIYNEQFF. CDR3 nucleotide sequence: TGTGCCAGCAGCTCGACTAGCGGGATCTACAATGAGCAGTTCTTC.

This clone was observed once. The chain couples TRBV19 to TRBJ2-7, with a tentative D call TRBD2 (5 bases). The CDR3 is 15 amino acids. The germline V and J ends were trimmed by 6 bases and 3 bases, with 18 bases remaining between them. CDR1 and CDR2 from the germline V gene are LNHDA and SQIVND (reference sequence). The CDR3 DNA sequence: TGTGCCAGTAGCGAGGTTAGCAGGACTCTCTACGAGCAGTACTTC. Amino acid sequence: CASSEVSRTLYEQYF. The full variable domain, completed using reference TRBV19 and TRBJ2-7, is DGGITQSPKYLFRKEGQNVTLSCEQNLNHDAMYWYRQDPGQGLRLIYYSQIVNDFQKGDIAEGYSVSREKKESFPLTVTSAQKNPTAFYLCASSEVSRTLYEQYFGPGTRLTVT.

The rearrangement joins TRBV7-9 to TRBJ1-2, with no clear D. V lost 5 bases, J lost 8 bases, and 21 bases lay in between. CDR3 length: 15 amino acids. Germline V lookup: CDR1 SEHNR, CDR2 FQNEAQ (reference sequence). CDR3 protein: CASSAPAGWRPGYTF. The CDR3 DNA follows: TGTGCCAGCAGCGCCCCTGCGGGGTGGCGGCCAGGCTACACCTTC.

As DNA, the CDR3 is TGTGCCAGCAGTGATGCGGGCGAGCAGTTCTTC. Amino acid sequence: CASSDAGEQFF. The chain uses TRBV25-1 and TRBJ2-1, with a tentative D call TRBD2 (5 bases). Germline V gene data show CDR1 as MGHDK and CDR2 as SYGVNS. The CDR3 runs to 11 residues. V was shortened by 3 bases and J by 10 bases, with 7 bases between the two germline ends. The variable domain in full, with the rest retrieved from reference TRBV25-1 and TRBJ2-1, is EADIYQTPRYLVIGTGKKITLECSQTMGHDKMYWYQQDPGMELHLIHYSYGVNSTEKGDLSSESTVSRIRTEHFPLTLESARPSHTSQYLCASSDAGEQFFGPGTRLTVL.